This T cell receptor beta chain was identified in a study of blood T cell repertoires in COVID-19. Overall study: Collection of acute and convalescent COVID-19 samples took place in the United States, Italy and Spain. T cells, B-cell-depleted T cells, or PBMCs supplied cDNA or gDNA.

Clones were read by immunoSEQ multiplex PCR, and TCRdb kept only the in-frame ones, dropping some. Among over 35,000 clones listed, about nine tenths were seen once. This CDR3 has 14 amino acids. The TCR was taken from a man aged 55 to 70 with active COVID-19. The genes are TRBV1 and TRBJ2-2; the table assigns TRBD2, which was not confirmed against the DNA. TRBV1 is annotated as a pseudogene. The sequencing sample was made of peripheral blood. Here the CDR3 reads CTSPASVNTGELFF. The CDR3 bases are TGCACCAGCCCGGCGAGCGTCAACACCGGGGAGCTGTTTTTT.